This TCR beta chain derives from a study of neurological immune-mediated disorders. Unsorted libraries came from 2 million PBMCs stored at -80 °C. TCRdb processed the 5' RACE reads anew with MiXCR; each CDR3 protein has one entry. Here the sample spans about 50,000 distinct CDR3 sequences, 3% to 3.5% being singletons. This clonotype was counted ten times or more. Its antigen remains unknown. Findings of the study overall: Phylogenetic grouping assigned the repertoires of 18 of 34 multiple sclerosis patients to one related-CDR3 cluster, which constitutes a possible signature. Falling below healthy controls, multiple sclerosis showed the least TCR clonal expansion, while HTLV-1-associated myelopathy showed the most.

CDR1 SGHTA and CDR2 FQGNSA come from the germline V gene. There are 14 residues in the CDR3. Trimming shortened V by 6 bases and J by 7 bases, and 15 bases separated the two germline ends. Sequencing input: PBMCs. The genes are TRBV7-2 and TRBJ1-4, with D perhaps TRBD1 (6 bases). The TCR was taken from a woman aged 45-60 years with multiple sclerosis. The CDR3 loop reads CASRLAGAGEKLFF. CDR3 bases: TGTGCCAGCAGACTTGCGGGGGCAGGTGAAAAACTGTTTTTT.